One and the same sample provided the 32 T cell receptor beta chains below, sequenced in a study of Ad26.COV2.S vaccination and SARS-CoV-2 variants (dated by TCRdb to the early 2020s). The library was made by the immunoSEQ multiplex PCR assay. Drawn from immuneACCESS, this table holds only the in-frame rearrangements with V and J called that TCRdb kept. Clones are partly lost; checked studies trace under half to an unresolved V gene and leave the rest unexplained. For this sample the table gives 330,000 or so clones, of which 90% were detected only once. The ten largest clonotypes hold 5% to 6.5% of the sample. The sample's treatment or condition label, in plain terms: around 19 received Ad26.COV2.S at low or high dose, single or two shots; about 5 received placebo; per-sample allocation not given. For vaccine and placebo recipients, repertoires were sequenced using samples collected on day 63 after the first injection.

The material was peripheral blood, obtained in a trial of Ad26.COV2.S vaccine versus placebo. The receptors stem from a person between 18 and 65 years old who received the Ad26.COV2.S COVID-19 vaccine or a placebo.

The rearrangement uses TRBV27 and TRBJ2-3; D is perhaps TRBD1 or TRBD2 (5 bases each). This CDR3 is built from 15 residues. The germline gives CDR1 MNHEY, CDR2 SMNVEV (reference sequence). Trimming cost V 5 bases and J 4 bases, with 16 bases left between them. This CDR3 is CASSPNVGDADTQYF. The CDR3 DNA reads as TGTGCCAGCAGTCCCAACGTGGGGGACGCAGATACGCAGTATTTT.

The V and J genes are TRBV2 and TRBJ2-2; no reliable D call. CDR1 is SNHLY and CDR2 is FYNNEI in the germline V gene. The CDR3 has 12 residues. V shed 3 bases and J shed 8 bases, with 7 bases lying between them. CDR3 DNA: TGTGCCAGCAGTGAGGACGTAGGGGAGCTGTTTTTT. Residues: CASSEDVGELFF.

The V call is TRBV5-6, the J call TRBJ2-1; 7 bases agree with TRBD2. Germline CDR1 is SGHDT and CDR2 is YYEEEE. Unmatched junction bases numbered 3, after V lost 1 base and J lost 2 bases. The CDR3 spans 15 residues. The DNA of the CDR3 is TGTGCCAGCAGCTTGCGAGGGAGGGCCTACAATGAGCAGTTCTTC. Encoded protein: CASSLRGRAYNEQFF. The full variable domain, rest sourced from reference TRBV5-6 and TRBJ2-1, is DAGVTQSPTHLIKTRGQQVTLRCSPKSGHDTVSWYQQALGQGPQFIFQYYEEEERQRGNFPDRFSGHQFPNYSSELNVNALLLGDSALYLCASSLRGRAYNEQFFGPGTRLTVL.

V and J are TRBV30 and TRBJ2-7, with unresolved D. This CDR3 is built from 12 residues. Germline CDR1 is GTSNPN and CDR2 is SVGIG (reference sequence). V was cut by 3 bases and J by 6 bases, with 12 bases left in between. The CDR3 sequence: CAWSPTRSEQYV. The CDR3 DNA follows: TGTGCCTGGAGCCCGACTCGCTCCGAGCAGTACGTC.

For the CDR3, the DNA is TGTGCCACCAGCAGCGCAGGTCAGGGTGAGACCTACGAGCAGTACTTC. Its protein is CATSSAGQGETYEQYF. The gene calls are TRBV15 and TRBJ2-7; a possible D gene is TRBD1 (5 bases). The germline gives CDR1 LNHNV, CDR2 YYDKDF (reference sequence). Trimming cost V 3 bases and J 2 bases, with 17 bases left between them. CDR3 length equals 16 residues.

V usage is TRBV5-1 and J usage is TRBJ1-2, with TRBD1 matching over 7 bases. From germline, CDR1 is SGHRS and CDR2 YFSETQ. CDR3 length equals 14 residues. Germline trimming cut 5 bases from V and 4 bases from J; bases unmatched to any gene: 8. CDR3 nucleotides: TGCGCCAGCAGTCCGGACAGGACGCCCTATGGCTACACCTTC. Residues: CASSPDRTPYGYTF.

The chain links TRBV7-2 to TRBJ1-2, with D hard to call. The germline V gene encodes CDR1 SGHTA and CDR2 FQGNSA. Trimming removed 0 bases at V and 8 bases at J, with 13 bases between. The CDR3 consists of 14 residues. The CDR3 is CASSLAQTTGGYTF. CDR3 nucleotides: TGTGCCAGCAGCTTAGCACAGACTACGGGGGGCTACACCTTC. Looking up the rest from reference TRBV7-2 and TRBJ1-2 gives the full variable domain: GAGVSQSPSNKVTEKGKDVELRCDPISGHTALYWYRQSLGQGLEFLIYFQGNSAPDKSGLPSDRFSAERTGGSVSTLTIQRTQQEDSAVYLCASSLAQTTGGYTFGSGTRLTVV.

In DNA, the CDR3 is TGTGCCAGCAGTTACGACCCCGCGAACACCGGGGAGCTGTTTTTT. This encodes CASSYDPANTGELFF. The chain uses TRBV6-2 or TRBV6-3 and TRBJ2-2, with D uncertain. This CDR3 is built from 15 residues. Germline CDR1 MNHEY, CDR2 SVGEGT. V was clipped by 2 bases and J by 0 bases, with 7 bases between them.

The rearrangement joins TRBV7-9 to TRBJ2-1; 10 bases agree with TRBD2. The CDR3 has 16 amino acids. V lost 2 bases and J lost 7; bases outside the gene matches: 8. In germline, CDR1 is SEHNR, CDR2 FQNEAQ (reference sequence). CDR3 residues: CASSLSSAGGPNEQFF. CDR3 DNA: TGTGCCAGCAGCTTATCGTCAGCGGGGGGGCCTAATGAGCAGTTCTTC.

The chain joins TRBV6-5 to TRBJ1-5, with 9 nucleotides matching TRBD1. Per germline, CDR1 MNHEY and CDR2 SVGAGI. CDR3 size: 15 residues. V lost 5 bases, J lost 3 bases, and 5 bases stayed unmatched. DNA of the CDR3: TGTGCCAGCAGTATGGACAGGGGAACCAATCAGCCCCAGCATTTT. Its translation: CASSMDRGTNQPQHF.

The chain's CDR3 is CASSIVAESNGYTF. The CDR3, as DNA: TGTGCCAGTAGTATAGTTGCGGAATCGAATGGCTACACCTTC. The chain has TRBV19 and TRBJ1-2; D is unclear. The CDR3 runs to 14 residues. The germline V gene encodes CDR1 LNHDA and CDR2 SQIVND (reference sequence). V was clipped by 1 base and J by 6 bases, with 12 bases between them. Complete variable domain (other parts from reference TRBV19 and TRBJ1-2): DGGITQSPKYLFRKEGQNVTLSCEQNLNHDAMYWYRQDPGQGLRLIYYSQIVNDFQKGDIAEGYSVSREKKESFPLTVTSAQKNPTAFYLCASSIVAESNGYTFGSGTRLTVV.

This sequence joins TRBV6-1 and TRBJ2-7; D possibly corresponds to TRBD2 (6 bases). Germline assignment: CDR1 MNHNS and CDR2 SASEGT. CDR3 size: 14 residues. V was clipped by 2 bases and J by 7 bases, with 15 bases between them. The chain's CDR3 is CASSEPRWGREQYV. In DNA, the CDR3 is TGTGCCAGCAGTGAACCCCGCTGGGGGAGGGAGCAGTACGTC.

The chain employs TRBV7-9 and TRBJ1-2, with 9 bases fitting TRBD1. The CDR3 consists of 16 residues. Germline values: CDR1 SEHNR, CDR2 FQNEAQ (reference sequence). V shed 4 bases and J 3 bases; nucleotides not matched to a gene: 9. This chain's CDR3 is CASSSLDRGRDYGYTF. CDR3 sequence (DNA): TGTGCCAGCAGCTCCCTGGACAGGGGACGTGACTATGGCTACACCTTC. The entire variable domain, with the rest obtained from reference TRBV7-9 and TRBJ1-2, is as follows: DTGVSQNPRHKITKRGQNVTFRCDPISEHNRLYWYRQTLGQGPEFLTYFQNEAQLEKSRLLSDRFSAERPKGSFSTLEIQRTEQGDSAMYLCASSSLDRGRDYGYTFGSGTRLTVV.

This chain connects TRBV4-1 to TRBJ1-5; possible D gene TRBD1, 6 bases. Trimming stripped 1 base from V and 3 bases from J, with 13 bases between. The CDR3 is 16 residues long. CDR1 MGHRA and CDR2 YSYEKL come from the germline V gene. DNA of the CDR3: TGCGCCAGCAGCCAAGTGGGAGGGGGTTACAATCAGCCCCAGCATTTT. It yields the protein CASSQVGGGYNQPQHF.

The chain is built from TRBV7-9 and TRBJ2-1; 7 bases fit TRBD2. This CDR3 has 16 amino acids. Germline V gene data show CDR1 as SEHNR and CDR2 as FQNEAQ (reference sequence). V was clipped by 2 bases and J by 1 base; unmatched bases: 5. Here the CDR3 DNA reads TGTGCCAGCAGCTTAATGGCGGGAGTATCCTACAATGAGCAGTTCTTC. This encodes CASSLMAGVSYNEQFF.

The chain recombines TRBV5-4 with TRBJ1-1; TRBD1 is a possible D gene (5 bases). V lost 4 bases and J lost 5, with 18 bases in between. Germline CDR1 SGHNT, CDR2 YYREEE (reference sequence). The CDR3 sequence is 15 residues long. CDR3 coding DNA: TGTGCCAGCAGCCCCTCGTCGGACTGGGGGACTGAAGCTTTCTTT. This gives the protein CASSPSSDWGTEAFF.

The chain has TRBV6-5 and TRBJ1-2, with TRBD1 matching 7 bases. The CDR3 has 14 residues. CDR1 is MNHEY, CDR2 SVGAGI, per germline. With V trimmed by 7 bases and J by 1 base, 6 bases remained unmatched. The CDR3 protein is CASTWDSNNYGYTF. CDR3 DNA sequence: TGTGCCAGCACCTGGGACAGCAATAACTATGGCTACACCTTC.

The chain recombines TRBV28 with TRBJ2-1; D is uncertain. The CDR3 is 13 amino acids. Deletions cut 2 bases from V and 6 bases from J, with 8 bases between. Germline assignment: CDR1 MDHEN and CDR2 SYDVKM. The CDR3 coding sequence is TGTGCCAGCAGTTTACCTTATGGCAATGAGCAGTTCTTC. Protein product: CASSLPYGNEQFF.

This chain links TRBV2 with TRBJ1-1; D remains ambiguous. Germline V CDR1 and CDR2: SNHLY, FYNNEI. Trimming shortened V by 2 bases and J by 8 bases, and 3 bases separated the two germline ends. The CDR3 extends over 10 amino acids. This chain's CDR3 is CASSEWEAFF. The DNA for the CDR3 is TGTGCCAGCAGTGAATGGGAAGCTTTCTTT.

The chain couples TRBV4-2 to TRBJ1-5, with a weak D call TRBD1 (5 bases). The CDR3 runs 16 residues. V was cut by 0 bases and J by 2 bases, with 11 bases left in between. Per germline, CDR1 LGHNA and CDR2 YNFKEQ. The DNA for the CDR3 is TGTGCCAGCAGCCAAGATCCCGTGGGGGGCAATCAGCCCCAGCATTTT. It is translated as CASSQDPVGGNQPQHF.

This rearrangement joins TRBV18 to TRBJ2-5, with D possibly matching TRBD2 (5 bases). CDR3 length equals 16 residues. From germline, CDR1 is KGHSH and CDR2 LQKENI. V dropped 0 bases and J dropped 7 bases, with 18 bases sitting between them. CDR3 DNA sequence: TGTGCCAGCTCACCACCTGTTGGGAGCTCCCGAGGGACCCAGTACTTC. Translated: CASSPPVGSSRGTQYF.

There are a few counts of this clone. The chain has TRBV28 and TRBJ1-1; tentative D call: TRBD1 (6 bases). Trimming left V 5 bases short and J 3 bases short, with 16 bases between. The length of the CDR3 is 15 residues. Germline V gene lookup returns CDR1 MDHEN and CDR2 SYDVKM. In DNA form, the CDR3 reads TGTGCCAGCAGTCCTCCGCGACCAGGGGACACTGAAGCTTTCTTT. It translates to CASSPPRPGDTEAFF.

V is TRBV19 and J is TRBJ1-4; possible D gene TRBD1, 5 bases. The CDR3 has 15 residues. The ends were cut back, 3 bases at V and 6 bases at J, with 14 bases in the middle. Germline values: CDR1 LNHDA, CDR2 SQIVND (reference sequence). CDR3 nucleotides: TGTGCCAGTAGTATCTCTGGGGAGGGGCATGAAAAACTGTTTTTT. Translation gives CASSISGEGHEKLFF. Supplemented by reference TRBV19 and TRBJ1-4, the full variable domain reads DGGITQSPKYLFRKEGQNVTLSCEQNLNHDAMYWYRQDPGQGLRLIYYSQIVNDFQKGDIAEGYSVSREKKESFPLTVTSAQKNPTAFYLCASSISGEGHEKLFFGSGTQLSVL.

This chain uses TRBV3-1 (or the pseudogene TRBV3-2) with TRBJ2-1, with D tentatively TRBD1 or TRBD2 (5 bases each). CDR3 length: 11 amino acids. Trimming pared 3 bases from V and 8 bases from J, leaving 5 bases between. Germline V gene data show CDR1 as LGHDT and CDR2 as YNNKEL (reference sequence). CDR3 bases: TGTGCCAGCAGCCAGGGGGATGAGCAGTTCTTC. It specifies CASSQGDEQFF.

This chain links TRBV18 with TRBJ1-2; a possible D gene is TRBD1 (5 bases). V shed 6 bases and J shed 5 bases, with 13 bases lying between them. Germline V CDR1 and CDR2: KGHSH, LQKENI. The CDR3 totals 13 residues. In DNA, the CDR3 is TGTGCCAGCTCTTCGGGGGAGTTATATGGCTACACCTTC. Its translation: CASSSGELYGYTF. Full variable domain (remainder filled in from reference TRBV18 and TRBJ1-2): NAGVMQNPRHLVRRRGQEARLRCSPMKGHSHVYWYRQLPEEGLKFMVYLQKENIIDESGMPKERFSAEFPKEGPSILRIQQVVRGDSAAYFCASSSGELYGYTFGSGTRLTVV.

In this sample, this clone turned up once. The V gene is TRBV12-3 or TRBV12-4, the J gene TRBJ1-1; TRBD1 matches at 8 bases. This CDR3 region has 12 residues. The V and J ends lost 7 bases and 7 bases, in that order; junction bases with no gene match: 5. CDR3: CASNRQGFEAFF. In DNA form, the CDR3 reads TGTGCCAGCAATAGACAGGGGTTTGAAGCTTTCTTT.

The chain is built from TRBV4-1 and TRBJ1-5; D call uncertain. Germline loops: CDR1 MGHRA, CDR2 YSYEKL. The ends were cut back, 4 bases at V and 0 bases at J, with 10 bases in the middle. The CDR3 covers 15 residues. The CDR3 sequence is CASSPNPDSNQPQHF. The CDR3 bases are TGCGCCAGCAGCCCCAACCCCGATAGCAATCAGCCCCAGCATTTT.

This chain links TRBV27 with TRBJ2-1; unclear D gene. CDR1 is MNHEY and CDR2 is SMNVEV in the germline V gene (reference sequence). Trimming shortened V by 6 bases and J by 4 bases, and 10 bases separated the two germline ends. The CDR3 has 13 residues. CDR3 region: CASSPGFYNEQFF. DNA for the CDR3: TGTGCCAGCAGCCCCGGGTTTTACAATGAGCAGTTCTTC.

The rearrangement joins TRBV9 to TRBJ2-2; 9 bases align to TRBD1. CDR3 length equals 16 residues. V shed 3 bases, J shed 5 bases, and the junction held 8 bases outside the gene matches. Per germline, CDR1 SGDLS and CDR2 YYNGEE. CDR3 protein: CASSGDRVFLTGELFF. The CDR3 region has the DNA TGTGCCAGCAGCGGGGACAGGGTATTTTTGACCGGGGAGCTGTTTTTT.

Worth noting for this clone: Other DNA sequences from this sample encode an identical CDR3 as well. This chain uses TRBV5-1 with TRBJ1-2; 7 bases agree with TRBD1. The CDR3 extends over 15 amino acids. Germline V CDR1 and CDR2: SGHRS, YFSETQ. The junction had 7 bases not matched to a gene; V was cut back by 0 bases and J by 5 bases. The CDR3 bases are TGCGCCAGCAGCTTGGCTAGGGGGCACCAATATGGCTACACCTTC. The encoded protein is CASSLARGHQYGYTF.

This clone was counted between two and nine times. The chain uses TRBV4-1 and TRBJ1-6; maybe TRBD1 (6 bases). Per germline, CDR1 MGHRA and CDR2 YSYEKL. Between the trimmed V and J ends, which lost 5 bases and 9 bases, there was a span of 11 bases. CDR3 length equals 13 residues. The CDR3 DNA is TGCGCCAGCAGCTCAGGGGTAAGTTCACCCCTCCACTTT. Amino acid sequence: CASSSGVSSPLHF.

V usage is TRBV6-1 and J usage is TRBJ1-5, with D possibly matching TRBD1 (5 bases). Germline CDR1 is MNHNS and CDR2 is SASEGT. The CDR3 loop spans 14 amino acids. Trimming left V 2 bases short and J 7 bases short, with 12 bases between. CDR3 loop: CASSEMGQGQPQHF. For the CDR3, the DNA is TGTGCCAGCAGTGAAATGGGGCAGGGACAGCCCCAGCATTTT.